The 11 T cell receptor beta chains listed next were all sequenced from one sample in a study of T-cell memory formation after mild COVID-19. TCRdb re-derived calls from the 5' RACE reads in MiXCR, one entry per CDR3 protein. Among approximately 290,000 distinct CDR3 sequences listed, roughly 15% were seen once. Sequenced sample: PBMCs or a T cell subset sorted from them (not recorded which). The source of these receptors is a man aged 18-30 years who had mild COVID-19 (a few samples of this study predate the infection). Cell type and time point are not known.

This sequence joins TRBV5-5 and TRBJ1-5; D is possibly TRBD1 (6 bases). CDR1 SGHKS and CDR2 YYEKEE come from the germline V gene (reference sequence). The CDR3 covers 18 residues. The ends were cut back, 4 bases at V and 0 bases at J, with 20 bases in the middle. The CDR3 DNA reads as TGTGCCAGCAGCCATGATGTACGGGGGGCTTTTAGCAATCAGCCCCAGCATTTT. Protein sequence: CASSHDVRGAFSNQPQHF.

This clonotype was seen only a few times. J is TRBJ2-5 and V is TRBV6-6; D may be TRBD1 (6 bases). V dropped 7 bases and J dropped 5 bases, with 17 bases sitting between them. Germline assignment: CDR1 MNHNY and CDR2 SVGAGI (reference sequence). The CDR3 is 14 amino acids. The CDR3 loop reads CASISGRQDETQYF. CDR3 in DNA: TGTGCCAGCATTTCGGGGCGACAGGACGAGACCCAGTACTTC.

The CDR3 coding sequence is TGTGCCAGCAGTGGGGACCGAGGGAAGAACTCCTACGAGCAGTACTTC. The encoded protein is CASSGDRGKNSYEQYF. The rearrangement links TRBV6-6 to TRBJ2-7, with D perhaps assigned TRBD1 or TRBD2 (5 bases each). Trimming removed 5 bases at V and 0 bases at J, with 17 bases between. The CDR3 is made up of 16 amino acids. CDR1 MNHNY and CDR2 SVGAGI come from the germline V gene (reference sequence).

There are many counts of this clonotype. The J gene is TRBJ2-3, the V gene TRBV12-3 or TRBV12-4, with 8 bases identical to TRBD2. The CDR3 contains 14 residues. J lost 6 bases, V lost 3 bases, and 5 bases had no gene match. The CDR3 DNA follows: TGTGCCAGCAGTTTGGGACTAGGGTTCGATACGCAGTATTTT. This encodes CASSLGLGFDTQYF.

This clonotype has more than one count but fewer than ten. The chain couples TRBV20-1 to TRBJ1-1, with unresolved D. This CDR3 has 14 amino acids. Trimming removed 0 bases from V and 1 base from J, with 9 bases in between. The germline V gene has CDR1 DFQATT and CDR2 SNEGSKA (reference sequence). The CDR3 DNA sequence: TGCAGTGCTAGAGACCTAGGGTGGAACACTGAAGCTTTCTTT. It translates to CSARDLGWNTEAFF.

This chain uses TRBV7-3 with TRBJ1-1; a weak D match, TRBD1 (5 bases). Per the germline V gene, CDR1 is SGHTA and CDR2 is FQGTGA. This CDR3 is built from 13 residues. Trimming left V 3 bases short and J 3 bases short, with 8 bases between. CDR3 nucleotides: TGTGCCAGCAGCTTCTCCAGGGACACTGAAGCTTTCTTT. Translation gives CASSFSRDTEAFF.

This clonotype was seen only a few times. The V gene is TRBV20-1, the J gene TRBJ1-5; TRBD1 aligns across 8 bases. The length of the CDR3 is 15 residues. V dropped 0 bases and J dropped 4; count of bases not matched to a gene: 5. Germline CDR1 and CDR2: DFQATT and SNEGSKA (reference sequence). The chain's CDR3 is CSARDWRQGNQPQHF. The CDR3 nucleotides read TGCAGTGCTAGAGATTGGCGACAGGGGAATCAGCCCCAGCATTTT.

This clonotype was counted only a few times. The genes are TRBV10-3 and TRBJ2-4, with 7 bases aligning to TRBD1. The CDR3 extends over 15 amino acids. Germline CDR1 is ENHRY and CDR2 is SYGVKD. J lost 6 bases, V lost 0 bases, and 5 bases had no gene match. The CDR3 loop is CAISESKGAGNIQYF. CDR3 sequence (DNA): TGTGCCATCAGTGAGTCGAAGGGGGCGGGAAACATTCAGTACTTC.

The chain carries TRBV20-1 and TRBJ2-5; perhaps TRBD2 as D (6 bases). The V gene's germline CDR1 is DFQATT and CDR2 SNEGSKA (reference sequence). V was cut by 3 bases and J by 4 bases, with 12 bases left in between. The CDR3 has 13 amino acids. CDR3 DNA sequence: TGCAGTGCTAGCGGCGCGGGGCTAGAGACCCAGTACTTC. It is translated as CSASGAGLETQYF.

The CDR3 sequence is CASSPDPTGTIQETQYF. The CDR3 bases are TGTGCCAGCAGTCCCGACCCGACAGGTACAATTCAAGAGACCCAGTACTTC. The chain employs TRBV27 and TRBJ2-5, with D perhaps matching TRBD1 (6 bases). Between the trimmed V and J ends, which lost 5 bases and 2 bases, there was a span of 21 bases. The CDR3 length is 17 residues. Germline values: CDR1 MNHEY, CDR2 SMNVEV (reference sequence).

In its sample, this clonotype was seen a few times. The rearrangement joins TRBV12-3 or TRBV12-4 to TRBJ1-1; D is uncertain. The CDR3 has 13 amino acids. Between the trimmed V and J ends, which lost 5 bases and 9 bases, there was a span of 16 bases. CDR3: CASSPRPQTKAFF. The CDR3 DNA is TGTGCCAGCAGTCCCCGCCCGCAGACTAAAGCTTTCTTT.